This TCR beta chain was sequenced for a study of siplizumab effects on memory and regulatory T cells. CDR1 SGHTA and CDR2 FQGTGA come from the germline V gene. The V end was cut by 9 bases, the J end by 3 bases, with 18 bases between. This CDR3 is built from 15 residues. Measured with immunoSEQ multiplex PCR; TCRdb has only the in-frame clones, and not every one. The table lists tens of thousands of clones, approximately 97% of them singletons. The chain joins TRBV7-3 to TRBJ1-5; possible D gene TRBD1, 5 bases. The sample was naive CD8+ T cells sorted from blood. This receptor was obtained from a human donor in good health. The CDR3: CASRPAGGNNQPQHF. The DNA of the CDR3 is TGTGCCAGTCGACCTGCTGGGGGGAACAATCAGCCCCAGCATTTT. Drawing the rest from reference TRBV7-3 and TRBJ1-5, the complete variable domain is GAGVSQTPSNKVTEKGKYVELRCDPISGHTALYWYRQSLGQGPEFLIYFQGTGAADDSGLPNDRFFAVRPEGSVSTLKIQRTERGDSAVYLCASRPAGGNNQPQHFGDGTRLSIL.